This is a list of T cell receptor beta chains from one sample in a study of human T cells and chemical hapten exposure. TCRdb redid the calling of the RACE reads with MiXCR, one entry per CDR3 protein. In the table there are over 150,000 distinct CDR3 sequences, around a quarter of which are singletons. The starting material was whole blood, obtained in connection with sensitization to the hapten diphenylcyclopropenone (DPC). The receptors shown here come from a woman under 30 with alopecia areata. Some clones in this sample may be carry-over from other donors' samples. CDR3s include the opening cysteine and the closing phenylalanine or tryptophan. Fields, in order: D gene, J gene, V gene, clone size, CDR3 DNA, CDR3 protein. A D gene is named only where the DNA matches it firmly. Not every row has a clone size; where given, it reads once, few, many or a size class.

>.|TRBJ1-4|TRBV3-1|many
TGTGCCAGCAGCCAAGTAAGAGGGCTCACTGAAAAACTGTTTTTT
CASSQVRGLTEKLFF
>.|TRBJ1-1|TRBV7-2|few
TGTGCCAGCAGCTTAGTCGCCCTAAAGAACACTGAAGCTTTCTTT
CASSLVALKNTEAFF
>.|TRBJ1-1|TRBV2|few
TGTGCCAGAAAAATGAACACTGAAGCTTTCTTT
CARKMNTEAFF
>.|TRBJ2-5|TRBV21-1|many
TGTGCCAGCAGCAAAAAAGGCACCAATAAGCGGGAGTTCCCCCAAGAGACCCAGTACTTC
CASSKKGTNKREFPQETQYF
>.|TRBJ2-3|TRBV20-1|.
TGCAGTGCTAGAGGCGGGACGCCCTTGCGCACAGATACGCAGTATTTT
CSARGGTPLRTDTQYF
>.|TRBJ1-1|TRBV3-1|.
TGTGCCAGCACTACCGGCGCCTTTATGAACACTGAAGCTTTCTTT
CASTTGAFMNTEAFF
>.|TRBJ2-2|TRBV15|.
TGTGCCACCAGTAGCACCGGGGAGCTGTTTTTT
CATSSTGELFF
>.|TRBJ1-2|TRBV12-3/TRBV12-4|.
TGTGCCAGCAACGAAGACAGTAACTATGGCTACACCTTC
CASNEDSNYGYTF
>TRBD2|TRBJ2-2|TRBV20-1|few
TGCAGTGCTAGAGATCAACTAGCGGGGGCATGGACCGGGGAGCTGTTTTTT
CSARDQLAGAWTGELFF
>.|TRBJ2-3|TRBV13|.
TGTGCCAGCAGCTTGATGGGGTACACAGATACGCAGTATTTT
CASSLMGYTDTQYF
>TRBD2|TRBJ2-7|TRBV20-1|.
TGCAGTGCTAGAACTAGCGGGGGGGCGAAGGAGCAGTACTTC
CSARTSGGAKEQYF
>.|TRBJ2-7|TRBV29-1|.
TGCAGCGTTGAAGGGACAGACCAAGCGGAAGCCTACGAGCAGTACTTC
CSVEGTDQAEAYEQYF
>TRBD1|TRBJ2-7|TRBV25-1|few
TGTGCCAGCAGTGCGGGACAGGATATTTCCTACGAGCAGTACTTC
CASSAGQDISYEQYF
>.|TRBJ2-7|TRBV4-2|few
TGTGCCAGCACCCGGGGACGCGGCTCCTACGAGCAGTACTTC
CASTRGRGSYEQYF
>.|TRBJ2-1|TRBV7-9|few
TGTGCCAGCAGCTCCGCTATCAATGAGCAGTTCTTC
CASSSAINEQFF
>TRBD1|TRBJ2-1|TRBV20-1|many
TGCAGTGCTAGTCCCCGACAGGGTACCTACAATGAGCAGTTCTTC
CSASPRQGTYNEQFF
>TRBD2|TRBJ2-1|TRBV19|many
TGTGCCAGTAGTATAGGGACTAGCGGGACCCATGAGCAGTTCTTC
CASSIGTSGTHEQFF
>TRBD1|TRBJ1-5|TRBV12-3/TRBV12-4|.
TGTGCCAGCAGTTTAGGGGACAGGGAAAATCAGCCCCAGCATTTT
CASSLGDRENQPQHF
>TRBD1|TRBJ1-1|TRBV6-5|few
TGTGCCAGCAGTATCGACAGGGGTGGCACTGAAGCTTTCTTT
CASSIDRGGTEAFF
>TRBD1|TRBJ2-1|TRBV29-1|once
TGCAGCGCTCACAGGGGGGTCAAGTACAATGAGCAGTTCTTC
CSAHRGVKYNEQFF